This record covers a single T cell receptor beta chain. Its antigen is currently unknown. The data belong to a study of response to subunit inactivated influenza vaccine. Study results and limitations: The authors put forward the suggestion that each seasonal influenza vaccination may bring in only a limited number of new T cells.

Via MiXCR, TCRdb re-called the RT-PCR reads, giving one row per CDR3 protein. The sample yields about 570,000 distinct CDR3 sequences, about 11% seen once. V was trimmed by 3 bases and J by 1 base, leaving 10 bases between them. The CDR3 is 14 amino acids. From germline, CDR1 is DFQATT and CDR2 SNEGSKA (reference sequence). The sample also formed part of further work on T cells expressing NK-cell markers. That paper adds: Beta-chain TCR cDNA was generated via 5'RACE template switching with UMIs. Sorted T-cell subsets CD3+CD56+NKG2C+, CD3+CD56+NKG2C- and CD3+CD56-NKG2C+ were TCR beta-sequenced. In several experiments, sorting was confined to alpha-beta TCR T cells through use of an anti-gamma-delta TCR antibody.

The sample here was PBMCs from blood, taken on the day of vaccination. V gene TRBV20-1 combines with J gene TRBJ2-1; D perhaps matches TRBD2 (6 bases). The TCR originated in a man aged 50 to 60 who received an inactivated influenza vaccine. The CDR3 region has the DNA TGCAGTGCTAGTGTAGCGGAATCCTACAATGAGCAGTTCTTC. Translated: CSASVAESYNEQFF.